This TCR beta chain originates from a study of regulatory T cells in long-lasting Graves disease. Study context: Graves' patients, diagnosed recently, had received antithyroid drugs under 3 months. Points from the study as a whole: TRBV28 was favored in persistent disease, as were TRBJ1-2 and TRBJ2-5.

This CDR3 contains 13 residues. Trimming removed 4 bases from V and 5 bases from J; junction bases left unmatched: 4. The V gene's germline CDR1 is SGDLS and CDR2 YYNGEE. Time point in this sample: newly diagnosed GD, antithyroid drugs for less than 3 months. Preparation of the TCR library used RNA extracted from PBMCs. Libraries of TCR beta came from iRepertoire HTBI primers plus Arm-PCR of CDR3 regions. TCRdb re-derived calls from the multiplex PCR reads in MiXCR, one entry per CDR3 protein. The sample includes a few hundred thousand distinct CDR3 sequences, 20% to 25% of them seen just once. This clonotype occurred many times. Its antigen is unidentified.

The chain recombines TRBV9 with TRBJ1-1, with TRBD1 matching 8 bases. This receptor was obtained from a female donor with Graves disease. The source was peripheral blood mononuclear cells (PBMCs), collected at new diagnosis, from a patient treated with antithyroid drugs. The CDR3 sequence is CASSRDRGTEAFF. The CDR3 DNA sequence: TGTGCCAGCAGCCGTGACAGGGGAACTGAAGCTTTCTTT.